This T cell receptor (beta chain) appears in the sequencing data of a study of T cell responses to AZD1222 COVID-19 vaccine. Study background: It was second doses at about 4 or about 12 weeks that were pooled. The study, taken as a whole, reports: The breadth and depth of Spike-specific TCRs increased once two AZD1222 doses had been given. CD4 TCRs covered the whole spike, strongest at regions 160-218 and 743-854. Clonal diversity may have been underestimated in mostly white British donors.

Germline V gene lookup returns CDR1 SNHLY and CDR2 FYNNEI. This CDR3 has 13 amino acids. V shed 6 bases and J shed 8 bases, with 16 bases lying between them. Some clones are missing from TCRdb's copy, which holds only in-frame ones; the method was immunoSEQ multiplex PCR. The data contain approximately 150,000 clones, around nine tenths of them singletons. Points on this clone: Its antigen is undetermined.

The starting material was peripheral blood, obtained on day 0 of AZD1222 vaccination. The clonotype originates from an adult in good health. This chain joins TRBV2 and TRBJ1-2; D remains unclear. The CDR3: CASSPGPRRGYTF. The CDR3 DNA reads TGTGCCAGCAGCCCCGGGCCTCGAAGGGGCTACACCTTC.